These T cell receptor beta chains were read from a single sample in a study of PD-L1 blockade in urothelial cancer. TCRdb keeps only in-frame clones here, not all; method: immunoSEQ multiplex PCR. Of under 40,000 clones in the sample, about 93% are singletons; the top ten hold under 9.5%. Sequencing was performed on PBMCs, taken around atezolizumab (anti-PD-L1) treatment. The receptors derive from a man between 65 and 85 years old with urothelial cancer. Each CDR3 is given with its conserved first and last residue. Each record gives: V gene, J gene, D gene, clone size, CDR3 DNA, CDR3 protein. D genes are given only for firm matches. A row's size may be missing; if present it is once, few, many or a size class.

TRBV4-1,TRBJ1-5,NA,NA,TGCGCCAGCAGCCAAGAAACTAGGTTTTTAGCCCTAGGCAATCAGCCCCAGCATTTT,CASSQETRFLALGNQPQHF
TRBV5-1,TRBJ1-6,NA,NA,TGCGCCAGCAGCTTGGTGGCCTCTTCCAGTTCACCCCTCCACTTT,CASSLVASSSSPLHF
TRBV27,TRBJ2-1,TRBD2,NA,TGTGCCAGCAGTTTATTAGCGGGAGGGCCGTGGAATGAGCAGTTCTTC,CASSLLAGGPWNEQFF
TRBV30,TRBJ2-3,NA,NA,TGTGCCTGGTCGTTGAGAGGTCGAGATACGCAGTATTTT,CAWSLRGRDTQYF
TRBV5-4,TRBJ2-1,TRBD2,NA,TGTGCCAGCAGCTCCCAGACTAGCTTATTTGGGACTGAGCAGTTCTTC,CASSSQTSLFGTEQFF
TRBV27,TRBJ2-7,NA,NA,TGTGCCAGCAGTTGGGCCCCAGGGCCATCCTACGAGCAGTACTTC,CASSWAPGPSYEQYF
TRBV27,TRBJ2-3,NA,NA,TGTGCCAGCAGTTTTTACTACACAGATACGCAGTATTTT,CASSFYYTDTQYF
TRBV7-8,TRBJ2-4,NA,NA,TGTGCCAGCAGCTCGAGGGCGTGGAGGTCGGGTGAAACCAAAAACATTCAGTACTTC,CASSSRAWRSGETKNIQYF
TRBV19,TRBJ2-5,NA,NA,TGTGCCAGTAGTCCAGGACTAAGGAAGGAGACCCAGTACTTC,CASSPGLRKETQYF
TRBV2,TRBJ2-7,TRBD2,NA,TGTGCCAGCAAGGGACTATACTTTTCCTACGAGCAGTACTTC,CASKGLYFSYEQYF
TRBV29-1,TRBJ1-1,TRBD1,NA,TGCAGCGCTACCGGACAGGCGAGGGCAACTGAAGCTTTCTTT,CSATGQARATEAFF
TRBV5-6,TRBJ2-1,NA,NA,TGTGCCAGCACCTCGTACAGGGCCTACAATGAGCAGTTCTTC,CASTSYRAYNEQFF
TRBV9,TRBJ2-7,NA,NA,TGTGCCAGCAGCGTAGGAGCGGAAACCTACGAGCAGTACTTC,CASSVGAETYEQYF
TRBV6-5,TRBJ2-7,TRBD1,NA,TGTGCCAGCAGTTACGACATTCCGGGACAGGGTGTCGGGCAGTACTTC,CASSYDIPGQGVGQYF
TRBV5-1,TRBJ2-1,TRBD2,NA,TGCGCCAGCAGCCTAGGACTAGCGGGGGCCCTCAATGAGCAGTTCTTC,CASSLGLAGALNEQFF
TRBV15,TRBJ2-5,NA,NA,TGTGCCACCAGCAGAGACGCGGGGGCTAGCAGAGGCAAGGAGACCCAGTACTTC,CATSRDAGASRGKETQYF
TRBV19,TRBJ2-5,NA,NA,TGTGCCAGTAGTATCGATCCGCGAGAGACCCAGTACTTC,CASSIDPRETQYF
TRBV28,TRBJ1-2,NA,NA,TGTGCCAGCAGTGGGTTCTTGACAGTCTTTCGAGGCTACACCTTC,CASSGFLTVFRGYTF
TRBV5-5,TRBJ2-3,TRBD2,NA,TGTGCCAGCAGCTTGCGACTAGCGGGGGGTCTGGGCACAGATACGCAGTATTTT,CASSLRLAGGLGTDTQYF
TRBV5-4,TRBJ1-1,TRBD1,NA,TGTGCCAGCAGCTCAAGAGACAGGGGCGGCACTGAAGCTTTCTTT,CASSSRDRGGTEAFF
TRBV2,TRBJ2-1,TRBD2,NA,TGTGCCAGCAGTCGACGGACTAGCAACACAGCCGCAGCCGTGTTCTTC,CASSRRTSNTAAAVFF
TRBV5-1,TRBJ2-7,TRBD1,NA,TGCGCCAGCAGCCCTGGACAGGGGTTCTCAGGCTACGAGCAGTACTTC,CASSPGQGFSGYEQYF
TRBV21-1,TRBJ1-4,NA,NA,TGTGCCAGCAGCAAAGGGACAGGGGTAACCCTGTTTTTT,CASSKGTGVTLFF
TRBV18,TRBJ1-4,TRBD1,NA,TGTGCCAGCTCACGTGACAGGGAACGAAATGAAAAACTGTTTTTT,CASSRDRERNEKLFF
TRBV28,TRBJ2-5,TRBD1,NA,TGTGCCAGTTCCGGGACAGGGAGAGAGACCCAGTACTTC,CASSGTGRETQYF
TRBV5-1,TRBJ1-1,TRBD1,NA,TGCGCCAGCAGCTTGGGCCGGGACAGGGGAGACACTGAAGCTTTCTTT,CASSLGRDRGDTEAFF
TRBV10-2,TRBJ2-1,NA,NA,TGCGCCAGCAGCTACTACGGTGAGCAGTTCTTC,CASSYYGEQFF
TRBV28,TRBJ1-1,NA,NA,TGTGCCAGCAGTACTTTGGTACAGCTCACTGAAGCTTTCTTT,CASSTLVQLTEAFF
TRBV7-2,TRBJ2-1,NA,NA,TGTGCCAGCAGCTATGCCCCGGGACAAATCTACAATGAGCAGTTCTTC,CASSYAPGQIYNEQFF
TRBV4-2,TRBJ1-2,NA,NA,TGTGCCAGCAGCCCCAGGGGAGAGAGTGGCTACACCTTC,CASSPRGESGYTF
TRBV6-1,TRBJ2-7,TRBD1,NA,TGTGCCAGCAAGAACCGGGACAGGGACTACGAGCAGTACTTC,CASKNRDRDYEQYF
TRBV18,TRBJ2-2,NA,NA,TGTGCCAGCTCACCTAGCCTCACCGGGGAGCTGTTTTTT,CASSPSLTGELFF
TRBV27,TRBJ1-5,NA,NA,TGTGCCAGCAGCCGAACTACCAATCAGCCCCAGCATTTT,CASSRTTNQPQHF
TRBV4-1,TRBJ2-1,TRBD1,once,TGCGCCAGCAGCCAAGACCCGGGCAGGGGGCAAGTCAATGAGCAGTTCTTC,CASSQDPGRGQVNEQFF
TRBV10-2,TRBJ2-1,TRBD1,NA,TGCGCCAGCAGTGGTACAGGGGGCGAGTCCTACAATGAGCAGTTCTTC,CASSGTGGESYNEQFF
TRBV6-6,TRBJ1-2,NA,few,TGTGCCAGCAGTTACGGTCGGAACTATGGCTACACCTTC,CASSYGRNYGYTF
TRBV6-1,TRBJ1-6,TRBD1,NA,TGTGCCAGCGGAGAGCGACAGGGGGAGAGGTCACCCCTCCACTTT,CASGERQGERSPLHF
TRBV28,TRBJ2-5,TRBD1,NA,TGTGCCAGCAGTTGGGGGACAGGGAACCAAGAGACCCAGTACTTC,CASSWGTGNQETQYF
TRBV6-1,TRBJ1-5,TRBD1,NA,TGTGCCACCGGAGAAACGGGACAGATCAATCAGCCCCAGCATTTT,CATGETGQINQPQHF
TRBV28,TRBJ2-6,TRBD2,NA,TGTGCCAGCAGTTTTGGTCGCGGGAGGGTTACTGGGGCCAACGTCCTGACTTTC,CASSFGRGRVTGANVLTF
TRBV28,TRBJ2-5,TRBD2,NA,TGTGCCAGCAGTCGGCCGGGACAGGGGACTAGCGGGGCAGGGGAGACCCAGTACTTC,CASSRPGQGTSGAGETQYF
TRBV5-4,TRBJ1-2,NA,NA,TGTGCCAGCAGCCGCACAGGGTCCTATGGCTACACCTTC,CASSRTGSYGYTF
TRBV27,TRBJ2-2,NA,few,TGTGCCAGCAGTTTATCGGCGTCGGGGTATGACACCGGGGAGCTGTTTTTT,CASSLSASGYDTGELFF
TRBV19,TRBJ2-3,TRBD2,NA,TGTGCCAGTAGCCCCCGGACTAGCGTATTAGATACGCAGTATTTT,CASSPRTSVLDTQYF
TRBV19,TRBJ1-2,NA,NA,TGTGCCAGTAGCCCGGGACACCCCTATGGCTACACCTTC,CASSPGHPYGYTF
TRBV20-1,TRBJ1-1,NA,few,TGCAGTGCTAGTGGGCCAGCCGCTTTCTTT,CSASGPAAFF
TRBV10-3,TRBJ2-1,TRBD2,NA,TGTGCCACCCGGACTAGCGGGCCCCTCTACAATGAGCAGTTCTTC,CATRTSGPLYNEQFF
TRBV5-1,TRBJ2-5,TRBD1,NA,TGCGCCAGCAGCTCCGACAGGGCCCAAGAGACCCAGTACTTC,CASSSDRAQETQYF